This paragraph covers one T cell receptor beta chain sequence. Its antigen is as yet unknown. The sample comes from a study of PD-1 blockade in classical Hodgkin lymphoma. Study-level results: The diversity seen at baseline in complete responders resembled that of newly diagnosed patients. While CD8+ TCR diversity did not rise significantly by C4D1, CD4+ TCR diversity did. The origin of the repertoire differences remains undefined, with disease activity or prior therapy as possible causes.

The time point was: cycle 4 day 1 (C4D1), after 5 to 7 weeks of nivolumab. With no exception, relapse followed autologous stem cell transplantation in all patients, and brentuximab vedotin exposure varied. Relapsed/refractory classical Hodgkin lymphoma patients had complete, partial or progressive responses. Using immunoSEQ multiplex PCR, the repertoire was profiled, and TCRdb retains in-frame clones only, with some absent. Of roughly 100,000 clones listed, around 90% were seen once; the top ten hold around 19%. The source is a human donor with classical Hodgkin lymphoma. The sequences come from peripheral blood mononuclear cells (PBMCs), collected before the fourth cycle of nivolumab.

The CDR3 spells CASRTGGTANYGYTF. The CDR3 nucleotides are TGTGCCAGCAGGACCGGCGGCACCGCTAACTATGGCTACACCTTC. The chain carries TRBV2 and TRBJ1-2, with no clear D. The CDR3 contains 15 residues. Germline V gene lookup returns CDR1 SNHLY and CDR2 FYNNEI. Trimming stripped 6 bases from V and 0 bases from J, with 14 bases between.